Listed below are T cell receptor beta chains from one sample, sequenced in a study of T cells in Graves' hyperthyroidism and ophthalmopathy. A single record per CDR3 protein comes from TCRdb applying MiXCR to the multiplex PCR reads. In the table there are about 700,000 distinct CDR3 sequences, roughly 15% of which are singletons. The sequenced sample was blood. The receptors originated from a woman aged 18 to 35 with Graves' hyperthyroidism. Both conserved end residues are part of each CDR3. The order of the fields is J gene, clone size, D gene, V gene, CDR3 length, CDR3 protein, CDR3 DNA. A D gene is named only where the DNA matches it firmly. A clone size is listed for some rows: how often the clone was seen (once, few, many), or a class if it is expanded.

J: TRBJ2-2; size: -; D: -; V: TRBV2; length: 14; CDR3: CASSVAVFTGELVF; DNA: TGTGCCAGCAGTGTAGCCGTTTTCACCGGGGAGCTGGTTTTT
J: TRBJ2-5; size: many; D: -; V: TRBV29-1; length: 14; CDR3: CSVEEWGAKETQYF; DNA: TGCAGCGTTGAAGAATGGGGGGCGAAAGAGACCCAGTACTTC
J: TRBJ2-5; size: many; D: -; V: TRBV6-1; length: 11; CDR3: CAAEASETQYF; DNA: TGTGCCGCGGAGGCCTCGGAGACCCAGTACTTC
J: TRBJ2-5; size: many; D: -; V: TRBV28; length: 15; CDR3: CASGNRSALIETQYF; DNA: TGTGCCAGCGGAAACCGTTCGGCCCTAATCGAGACCCAGTACTTC
J: TRBJ1-3; size: few; D: TRBD1; V: TRBV20-1; length: 17; CDR3: CSARDGATGPKRNTIYF; DNA: TGCAGTGCTAGAGATGGAGCGACAGGGCCGAAGCGAAACACCATATATTTT
J: TRBJ2-7; size: many; D: TRBD2; V: TRBV11-2; length: 18; CDR3: CASSLDPLEGTSSYEQYF; DNA: TGTGCCAGCAGCTTAGATCCCTTAGAAGGGACTAGCAGCTACGAGCAGTACTTC
J: TRBJ2-3; size: many; D: TRBD2; V: TRBV7-7; length: 16; CDR3: CASSRGLAADQDTQYF; DNA: TGTGCTAGCAGCAGGGGACTAGCCGCAGACCAAGATACGCAGTATTTT
J: TRBJ2-3; size: few; D: TRBD2; V: TRBV3-1; length: 19; CDR3: CASSQKSSGSREVTDTQYF; DNA: TGTGCCAGCAGCCAAAAGTCTAGCGGGAGCCGTGAGGTCACAGATACGCAGTATTTT
J: TRBJ1-2; size: few; D: -; V: TRBV6-1; length: 15; CDR3: CASSLISTGGRGYTF; DNA: TGTGCCAGCAGTTTAATATCGACGGGAGGGAGAGGCTACACCTTC
J: TRBJ2-1; size: many; D: TRBD2; V: TRBV13; length: 16; CDR3: CASKLAGLVHYNEQFF; DNA: TGTGCCAGCAAACTAGCGGGACTTGTACACTACAATGAGCAGTTCTTC